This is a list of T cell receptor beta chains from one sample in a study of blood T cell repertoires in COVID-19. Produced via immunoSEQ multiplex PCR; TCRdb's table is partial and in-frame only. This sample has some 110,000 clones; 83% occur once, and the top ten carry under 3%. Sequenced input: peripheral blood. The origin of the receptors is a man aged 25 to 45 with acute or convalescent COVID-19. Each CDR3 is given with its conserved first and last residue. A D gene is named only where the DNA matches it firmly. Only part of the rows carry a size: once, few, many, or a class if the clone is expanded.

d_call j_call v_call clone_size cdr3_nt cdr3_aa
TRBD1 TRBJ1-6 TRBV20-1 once TGCAGTGCTAGTGACAGGGGGCTGAATTCACCCCTCCACTTT CSASDRGLNSPLHF
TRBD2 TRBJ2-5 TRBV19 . TGTGCCAGTAGTAGTAGCGGGAGTGGGACCCAGTACTTC CASSSSGSGTQYF
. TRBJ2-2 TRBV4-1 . TGCGCCAGCAGCCAAGATGTCAGGCGGGCGAATACCAAGGCCGGGGAGCTGTTTTTT CASSQDVRRANTKAGELFF
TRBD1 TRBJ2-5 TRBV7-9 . TGTGCCAGCAGCCAAGCCAAATGGACAGGGGGCGAGACCCAGTACTTC CASSQAKWTGGETQYF
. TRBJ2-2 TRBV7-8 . TGTGCCAGCAGGCGAGGGGGAGGGGACACCGGGGAGCTGTTTTTT CASRRGGGDTGELFF
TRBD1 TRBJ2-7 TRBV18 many TGTGCCAGCTCACCGGGGGCCAGGGGGAAAAGGGCCTACGAGCAGTACTTC CASSPGARGKRAYEQYF
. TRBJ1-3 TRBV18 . TGTGCCAGCTCACCAAATCACAGCTCTGGAAACACCATATATTTT CASSPNHSSGNTIYF
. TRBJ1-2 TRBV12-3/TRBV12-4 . TGTGCCAGCAGTTCGGACAGAAACTATGGCTACACCTTC CASSSDRNYGYTF
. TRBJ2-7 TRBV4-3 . TGCGCCAGCAGCCAAGAGGTAGGACAGACAATTTACGAGCAGTACTTC CASSQEVGQTIYEQYF
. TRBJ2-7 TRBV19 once TGTGCCAGTAGTGAGCGCACAACTCCCTACGAGCAGTACTTC CASSERTTPYEQYF
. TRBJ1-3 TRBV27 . TGTGCCAGCAGTTTAGCGTCCTCTGGAAACACCATATATTTT CASSLASSGNTIYF
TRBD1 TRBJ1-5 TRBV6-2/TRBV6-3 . TGTGCCAGCAGTTACTCTCTTAGCTGGGACAGGGTGGTTAATCAGCCCCAGCATTTT CASSYSLSWDRVVNQPQHF
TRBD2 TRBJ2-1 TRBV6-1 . TGTGCCAGCAGTGACCTAGCGGGCACTGCTAATGAGCAGTTCTTC CASSDLAGTANEQFF
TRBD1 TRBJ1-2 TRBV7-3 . TGTGCCAGCAGCTTTCAGGGACAGGGGTTCGGCGGCTACACCTTC CASSFQGQGFGGYTF
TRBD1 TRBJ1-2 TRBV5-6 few TGTGCCAGCAGCCCGGGGACAGGGGCTAACTATGGCTACACCTTC CASSPGTGANYGYTF
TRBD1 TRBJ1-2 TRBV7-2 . TGTGCCAGCAGCCCTCAGACAGGGTCCTATGGCTACACCTTC CASSPQTGSYGYTF
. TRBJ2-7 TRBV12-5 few TGTGCTAGCAGACTTAGCGCGGCCTACGAGCAGTACTTC CASRLSAAYEQYF
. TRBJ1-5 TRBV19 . TGTGCCAGTAGTATAGATCGTTATCAGCCCCAGCATTTT CASSIDRYQPQHF
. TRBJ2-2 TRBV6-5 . TGTGCCAGCAGTCTCGGAGGGGGGGAGCTGTTTTTT CASSLGGGELFF
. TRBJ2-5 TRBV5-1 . TGCGCCAGCAGCTTGGCGTCCCAGATAAGAGAGACCCAGTACTTC CASSLASQIRETQYF
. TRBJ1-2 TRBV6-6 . TGTGCCAGCAGTTACCGACCGGACAGCTATGGCTACACCTTC CASSYRPDSYGYTF
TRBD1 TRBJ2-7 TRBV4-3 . TGCGCCAGCAGCCAAGAGGGACAGACTTCCTACGAGCAGTACTTC CASSQEGQTSYEQYF
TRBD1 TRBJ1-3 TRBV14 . TGTGCCAGCAGCCAACTCGACAGGGTGGGAAACACCATATATTTT CASSQLDRVGNTIYF
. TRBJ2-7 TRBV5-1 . TGCGCCAGCAGCTTGGACAGGGTGAGAAACGAGCAGTACTTC CASSLDRVRNEQYF
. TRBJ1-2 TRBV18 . TGTGCCAGCTCACCACCAGCGGGGCGCGAGAATGGCTACACCTTC CASSPPAGRENGYTF
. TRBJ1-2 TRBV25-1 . TGTGCCAGCAGGCTGGGGACAAAGGGAGGCTACACCTTC CASRLGTKGGYTF
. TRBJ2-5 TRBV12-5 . TGTGCTAGTGGTCCGGGAATTCAGGAGACCCAGTACTTC CASGPGIQETQYF
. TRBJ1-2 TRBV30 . TGTGCCTGGAGGCCACCCGGTGCTTCCTATGGCTACACCTTC CAWRPPGASYGYTF
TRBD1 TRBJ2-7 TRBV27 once TGTGCCAGCAGTCCCCAGGACAGGGGCATCTGGTACGAGCAGTACTTC CASSPQDRGIWYEQYF
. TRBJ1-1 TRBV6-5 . TGTGCCAGCAGTTACTCGATTTATTCGGGGGAAGCTTTCTTT CASSYSIYSGEAFF